A single T cell receptor (beta chain) is shown here with its context. No antigen is known for it. TEMRA cells were FACS-enriched, while CD8+ and CD4+ T cells were negatively isolated. These data belong to a study of CD8 T cells in Susac syndrome. Whole-study results and caveats: CD4+ repertoires of Susac syndrome patients lacked detectable clonal expansion.

With V trimmed by 0 bases and J by 3 bases, 3 bases remained unmatched. The CDR3 length is 15 residues. Germline V CDR1 and CDR2: MNHEY, SVGAGI. With random hexamers, reverse transcription was performed on about 0.5 to 1 ug of RNA. Amplification of TCR beta CDR3 across 54 Vbeta and 13 Jbeta was performed with immunoSEQ multiplex PCR. MiXCR was run by TCRdb on the immunoSEQ multiplex PCR reads, yielding one entry per CDR3 protein. The table lists about 200,000 distinct CDR3 sequences, roughly 90% of them singletons. Sequenced: CD4+ T cells from PBMCs. The rearrangement links TRBV6-5 to TRBJ2-5; 8 bases agree with TRBD2. This TCR was recovered from a human donor with Susac syndrome. Here the CDR3 reads CASSYSGTREETQYF. The DNA of the CDR3 is TGTGCCAGCAGTTACTCCGGGACTAGGGAAGAGACCCAGTACTTC.